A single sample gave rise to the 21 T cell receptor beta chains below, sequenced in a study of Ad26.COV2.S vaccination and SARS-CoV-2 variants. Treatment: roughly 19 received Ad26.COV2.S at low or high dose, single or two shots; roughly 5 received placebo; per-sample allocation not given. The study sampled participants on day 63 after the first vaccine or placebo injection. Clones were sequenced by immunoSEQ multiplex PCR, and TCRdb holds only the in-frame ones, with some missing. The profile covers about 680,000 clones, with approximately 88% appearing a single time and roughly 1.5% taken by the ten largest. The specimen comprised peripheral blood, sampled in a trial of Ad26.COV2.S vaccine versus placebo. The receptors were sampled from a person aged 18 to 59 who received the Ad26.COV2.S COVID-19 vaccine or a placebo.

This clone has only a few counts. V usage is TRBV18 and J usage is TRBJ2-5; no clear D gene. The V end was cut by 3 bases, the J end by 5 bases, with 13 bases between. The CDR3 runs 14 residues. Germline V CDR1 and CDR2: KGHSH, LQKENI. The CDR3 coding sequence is TGTGCCAGCTCACCTCCGCAGGCACTCGAGACCCAGTACTTC. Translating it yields CASSPPQALETQYF.

The CDR3 here is CASSTGHSYTGELFF. The CDR3, as DNA: TGTGCCAGTAGTACCGGACACTCTTACACCGGGGAGCTGTTTTTT. This chain links TRBV19 with TRBJ2-2, with D possibly TRBD1 on 5 matching bases. The CDR3 consists of 15 residues. Germline V CDR1 and CDR2: LNHDA, SQIVND (reference sequence). With 4 bases removed from V and 3 bases from J, the gap between germline ends came to 12 bases.

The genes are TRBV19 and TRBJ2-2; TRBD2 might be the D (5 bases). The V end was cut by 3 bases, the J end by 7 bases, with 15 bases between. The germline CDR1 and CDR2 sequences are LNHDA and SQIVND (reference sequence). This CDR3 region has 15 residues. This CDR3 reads CASSITRVNSGELFF. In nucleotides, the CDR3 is TGTGCCAGTAGTATCACTAGGGTTAATAGCGGGGAGCTGTTTTTT.

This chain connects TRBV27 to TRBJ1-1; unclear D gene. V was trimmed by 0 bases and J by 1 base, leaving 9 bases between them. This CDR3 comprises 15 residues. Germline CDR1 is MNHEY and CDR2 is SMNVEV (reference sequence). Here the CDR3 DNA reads TGTGCCAGCAGTTTATCCTGGCAAGCGAACACTGAAGCTTTCTTT. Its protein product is CASSLSWQANTEAFF.

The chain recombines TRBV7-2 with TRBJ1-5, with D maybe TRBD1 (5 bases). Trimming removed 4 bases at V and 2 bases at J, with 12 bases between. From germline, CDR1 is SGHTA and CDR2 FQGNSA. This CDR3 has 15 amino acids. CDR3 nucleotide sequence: TGTGCCAGCAGCTATAGGCAGGGAGGCAATCAGCCCCAGCATTTT. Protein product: CASSYRQGGNQPQHF.

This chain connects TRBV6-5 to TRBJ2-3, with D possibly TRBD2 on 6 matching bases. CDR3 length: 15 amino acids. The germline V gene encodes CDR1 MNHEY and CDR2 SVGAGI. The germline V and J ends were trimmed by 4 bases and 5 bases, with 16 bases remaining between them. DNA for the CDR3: TGTGCCAGCAGTTGGGGGACTCCTACGATAGATACGCAGTATTTT. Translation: CASSWGTPTIDTQYF.

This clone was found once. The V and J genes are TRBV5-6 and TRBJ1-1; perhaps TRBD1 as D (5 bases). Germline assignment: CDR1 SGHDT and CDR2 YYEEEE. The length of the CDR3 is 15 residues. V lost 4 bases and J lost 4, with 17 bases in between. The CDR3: CASSRPGGAGTEAFF. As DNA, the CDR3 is TGTGCCAGCAGCCGGCCCGGAGGGGCGGGCACTGAAGCTTTCTTT. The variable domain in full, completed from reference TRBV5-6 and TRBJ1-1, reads DAGVTQSPTHLIKTRGQQVTLRCSPKSGHDTVSWYQQALGQGPQFIFQYYEEEERQRGNFPDRFSGHQFPNYSSELNVNALLLGDSALYLCASSRPGGAGTEAFFGQGTRLTVV.

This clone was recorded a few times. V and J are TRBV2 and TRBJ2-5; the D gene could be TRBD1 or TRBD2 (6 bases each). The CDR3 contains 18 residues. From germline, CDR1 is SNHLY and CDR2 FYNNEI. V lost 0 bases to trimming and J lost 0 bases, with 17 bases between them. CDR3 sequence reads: CASSEAVGAGDYQETQYF. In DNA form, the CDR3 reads TGTGCCAGCAGTGAAGCGGTGGGCGCAGGGGACTACCAAGAGACCCAGTACTTC.

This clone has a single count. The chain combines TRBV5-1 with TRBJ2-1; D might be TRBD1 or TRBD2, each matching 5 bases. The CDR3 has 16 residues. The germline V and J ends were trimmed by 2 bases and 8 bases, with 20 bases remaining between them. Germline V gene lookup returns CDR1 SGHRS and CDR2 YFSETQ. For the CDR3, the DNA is TGCGCCAGCAGCTTCGTTCGGGGACCCAATGGGGATGAGCAGTTCTTC. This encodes CASSFVRGPNGDEQFF. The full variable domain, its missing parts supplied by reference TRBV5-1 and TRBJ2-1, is KAGVTQTPRYLIKTRGQQVTLSCSPISGHRSVSWYQQTPGQGLQFLFEYFSETQRNKGNFPGRFSGRQFSNSRSEMNVSTLELGDSALYLCASSFVRGPNGDEQFFGPGTRLTVL.

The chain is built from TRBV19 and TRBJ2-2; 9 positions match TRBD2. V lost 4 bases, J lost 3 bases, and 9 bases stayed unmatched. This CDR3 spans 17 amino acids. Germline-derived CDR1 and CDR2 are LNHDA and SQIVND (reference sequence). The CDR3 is CASSRLREGLDTGELFF. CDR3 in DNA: TGTGCCAGTAGTAGACTGCGGGAGGGCCTCGACACCGGGGAGCTGTTTTTT.

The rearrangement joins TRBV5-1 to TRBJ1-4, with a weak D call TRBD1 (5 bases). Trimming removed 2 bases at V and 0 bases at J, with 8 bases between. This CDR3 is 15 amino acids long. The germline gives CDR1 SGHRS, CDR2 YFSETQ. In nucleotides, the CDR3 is TGCGCCAGCAGCTTCCAGGGCGCAACTAATGAAAAACTGTTTTTT. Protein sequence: CASSFQGATNEKLFF.

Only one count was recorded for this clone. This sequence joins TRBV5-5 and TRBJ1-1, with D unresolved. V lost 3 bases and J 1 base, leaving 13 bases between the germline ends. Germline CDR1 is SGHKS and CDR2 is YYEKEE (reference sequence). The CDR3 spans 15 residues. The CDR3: CASSSYLRRNTEAFF. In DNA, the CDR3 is TGTGCCAGCAGCTCCTATCTTAGGCGGAACACTGAAGCTTTCTTT.

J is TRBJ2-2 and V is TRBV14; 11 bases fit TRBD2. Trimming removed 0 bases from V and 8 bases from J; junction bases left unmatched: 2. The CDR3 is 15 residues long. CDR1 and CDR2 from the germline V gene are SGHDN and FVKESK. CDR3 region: CASSQELAGVGELFF. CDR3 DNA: TGTGCCAGCAGCCAAGAACTAGCGGGAGTTGGGGAGCTGTTTTTT.

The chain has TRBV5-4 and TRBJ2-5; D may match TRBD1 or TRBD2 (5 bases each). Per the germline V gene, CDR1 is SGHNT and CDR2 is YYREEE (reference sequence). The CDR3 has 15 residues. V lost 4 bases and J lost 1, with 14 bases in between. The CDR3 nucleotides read TGTGCCAGCAGCCCGGCCTCAGGGAGCCAAGAGACCCAGTACTTC. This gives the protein CASSPASGSQETQYF.

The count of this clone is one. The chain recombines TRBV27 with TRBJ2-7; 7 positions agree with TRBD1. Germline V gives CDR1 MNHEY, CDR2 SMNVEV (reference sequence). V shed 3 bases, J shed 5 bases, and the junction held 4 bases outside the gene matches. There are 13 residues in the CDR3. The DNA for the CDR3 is TGTGCCAGCAGTTTTCGCGACAGGGACGAGCAGTACTTC. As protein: CASSFRDRDEQYF.

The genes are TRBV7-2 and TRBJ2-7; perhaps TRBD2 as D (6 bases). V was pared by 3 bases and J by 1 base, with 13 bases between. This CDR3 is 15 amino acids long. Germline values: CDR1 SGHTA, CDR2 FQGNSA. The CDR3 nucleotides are TGTGCCAGCAGCTTGGGGGGTGCAGGGTCCTACGAGCAGTACTTC. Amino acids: CASSLGGAGSYEQYF.

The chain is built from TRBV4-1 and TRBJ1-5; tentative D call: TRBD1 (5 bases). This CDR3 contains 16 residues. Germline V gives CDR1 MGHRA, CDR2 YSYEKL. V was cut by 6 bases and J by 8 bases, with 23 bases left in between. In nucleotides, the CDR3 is TGCGCCAGCAGGCGGGCCCATGGGGCTGGAATTAAGCCCCAGCATTTT. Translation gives CASRRAHGAGIKPQHF.

The CDR3 reads CASSLDRGTYEQYF. In nucleotides, the CDR3 is TGTGCCAGCAGCTTGGATCGGGGAACCTACGAGCAGTACTTC. V usage is TRBV5-8 and J usage is TRBJ2-7, with D possibly TRBD2 on 5 matching bases. V shed 0 bases and J shed 2 bases, with 9 bases lying between them. The germline V gene encodes CDR1 SGHTS and CDR2 YDEGEE. The CDR3 length is 14 residues.

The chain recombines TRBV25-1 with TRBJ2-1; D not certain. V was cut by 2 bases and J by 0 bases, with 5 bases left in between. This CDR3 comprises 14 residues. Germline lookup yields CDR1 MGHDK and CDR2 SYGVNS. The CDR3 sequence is CASSESPSYNEQFF. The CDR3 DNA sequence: TGTGCCAGCAGTGAAAGCCCCTCCTACAATGAGCAGTTCTTC.

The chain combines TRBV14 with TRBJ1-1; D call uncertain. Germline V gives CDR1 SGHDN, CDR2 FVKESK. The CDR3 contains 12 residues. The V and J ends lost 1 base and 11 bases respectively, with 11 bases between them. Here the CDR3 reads CASSQGRMGAFF. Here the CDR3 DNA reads TGTGCCAGCAGCCAAGGGAGGATGGGGGCTTTCTTT.

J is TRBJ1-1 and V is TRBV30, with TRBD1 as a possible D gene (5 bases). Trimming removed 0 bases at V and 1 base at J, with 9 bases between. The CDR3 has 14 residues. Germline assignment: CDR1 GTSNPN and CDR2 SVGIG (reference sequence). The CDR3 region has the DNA TGTGCCTGGAGTGTAAATCAGGGGAACACTGAAGCTTTCTTT. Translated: CAWSVNQGNTEAFF. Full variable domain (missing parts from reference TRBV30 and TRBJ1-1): SQTIHQWPATLVQPVGSPLSLECTVEGTSNPNLYWYRQAAGRGLQLLFYSVGIGQISSEVPQNLSASRPQDRQFILSSKKLLLSDSGFYLCAWSVNQGNTEAFFGQGTRLTVV.